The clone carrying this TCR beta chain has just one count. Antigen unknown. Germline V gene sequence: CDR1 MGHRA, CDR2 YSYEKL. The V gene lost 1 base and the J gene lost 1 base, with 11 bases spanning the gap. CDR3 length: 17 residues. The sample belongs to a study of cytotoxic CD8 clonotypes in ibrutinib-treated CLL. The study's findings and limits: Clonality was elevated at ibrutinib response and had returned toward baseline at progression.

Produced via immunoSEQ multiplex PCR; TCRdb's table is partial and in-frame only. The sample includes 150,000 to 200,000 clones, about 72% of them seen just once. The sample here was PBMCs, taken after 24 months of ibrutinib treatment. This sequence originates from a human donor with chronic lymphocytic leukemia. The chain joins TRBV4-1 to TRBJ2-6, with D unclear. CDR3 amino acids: CASSQVPEGSGANVLTF. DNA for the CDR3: TGCGCCAGCAGCCAAGTCCCAGAAGGATCTGGGGCCAACGTCCTGACTTTC.